What follows are 26 T cell receptor beta chains derived from one specimen sequenced in a study of regulatory T cells in long-lasting Graves disease. Time point given: newly diagnosed GD, antithyroid drugs for less than 3 months. The authors made the TCR library using RNA they extracted from PBMCs. According to the study, TCR beta libraries were built with iRepertoire HTBI primers and CDR3-region Arm-PCR. Each CDR3 protein gets one entry after TCRdb re-called the multiplex PCR reads with MiXCR. The profile shows a few hundred thousand distinct CDR3 sequences, around 16% of them singletons. The same sample was also studied in work on T cells in Graves' hyperthyroidism and ophthalmopathy.

Here the sequenced sample was peripheral blood mononuclear cells (PBMCs), taken at new diagnosis, from a patient treated with antithyroid drugs. The receptors here all came from a woman aged 40 to 50 with Graves disease.

The V gene is TRBV14, the J gene TRBJ1-2, with D unresolved. CDR1 is SGHDN, CDR2 FVKESK, per germline. The germline V and J ends were trimmed by 4 bases and 2 bases, with 11 bases remaining between them. The CDR3 sequence is 14 residues long. Here the CDR3 reads CASSRRDPNYGYTF. The CDR3 DNA reads as TGTGCCAGCAGCCGCCGAGACCCAAACTATGGCTACACCTTC.

There are a few counts of this clonotype. The chain is built from TRBV4-3 and TRBJ1-5; D is unclear. The germline V gene has CDR1 LGHNA and CDR2 YSLEER. V was trimmed by 0 bases and J by 1 base, leaving 7 bases between them. The CDR3 is 15 amino acids. The CDR3 spells CASSQDLSSNQPQHF. The CDR3 nucleotides are TGCGCCAGCAGCCAAGACCTATCGAGCAATCAGCCCCAGCATTTT.

This sequence joins TRBV4-2 and TRBJ2-1; TRBD2 aligns across 7 bases. Germline V gene sequence: CDR1 LGHNA, CDR2 YNFKEQ. The CDR3 extends over 15 amino acids. V dropped 4 bases and J dropped 0; count of bases not matched to a gene: 3. In DNA form, the CDR3 reads TGTGCCAGCAGCCGAGGACTAGGCTCCTACAATGAGCAGTTCTTC. Translation: CASSRGLGSYNEQFF.

This clonotype was detected ten times or more. The rearrangement uses TRBV28 and TRBJ1-5; the D gene is possibly TRBD1 (6 bases). Germline V CDR1 and CDR2: MDHEN, SYDVKM. The CDR3 runs 15 residues. V lost 3 bases and J 9 bases, leaving 18 bases between the germline ends. CDR3 DNA sequence: TGTGCCAGCAGTTTCGCTACAGGGATGGAGGCGCCCCAGCATTTT. Amino acids: CASSFATGMEAPQHF.

This chain uses TRBV15 with TRBJ1-5; D gene uncertain. The CDR3 loop spans 13 amino acids. Germline assignment: CDR1 LNHNV and CDR2 YYDKDF (reference sequence). Trimming cost V 7 bases and J 5 bases, with 12 bases left between them. CDR3: CATTRVYHQPQHF. The CDR3 DNA is TGTGCCACCACTAGGGTTTATCATCAGCCCCAGCATTTT.

About this clonotype: This may arise from a read error, as a much more abundant clone is one base away. The V call is TRBV6-2 or TRBV6-3, the J call TRBJ1-5; D is uncertain. Germline lookup yields CDR1 MNHEY and CDR2 SVGEGT. The CDR3 spans 12 residues. Here the CDR3 DNA reads TGTGCCGGCAGTTACCTCGATCAGCCCCAGCATTTT. Encoded protein: CAGSYLDQPQHF.

This clonotype has at least ten counts. CDR3 DNA sequence: TGCAGTCCCATCTACGGGTCCCACAATGAGCAGTTCTTC. Amino acids: CSPIYGSHNEQFF. This chain links TRBV20-1 with TRBJ2-1; D not certain. This CDR3 region has 13 residues. Germline CDR1 DFQATT, CDR2 SNEGSKA (reference sequence). Trimming left V 8 bases short and J 5 bases short, with 16 bases between.

This clonotype was seen ten or more times. The genes are TRBV12-3 or TRBV12-4 and TRBJ1-1; the D is unclear. The CDR3 is 13 amino acids. V shed 0 bases and J shed 7 bases, with 9 bases lying between them. Here the CDR3 reads CASSLAGRIEAFF. The DNA for the CDR3 is TGTGCCAGCAGTTTAGCTGGTAGAATTGAAGCTTTCTTT.

The rearrangement links TRBV7-2 to TRBJ2-7; the D gene is possibly TRBD2 (5 bases). V lost 4 bases and J lost 0, with 13 bases in between. CDR3 length equals 15 residues. Germline V lookup: CDR1 SGHTA, CDR2 FQGNSA. The CDR3 sequence is CASSSLGSSSYEQYF. In nucleotides, the CDR3 is TGTGCCAGCAGCTCACTAGGAAGCAGCTCCTACGAGCAGTACTTC.

This clonotype was detected many times. The chain carries TRBV6-1 and TRBJ1-2, with no clear D. Germline values: CDR1 MNHNS, CDR2 SASEGT. The CDR3 runs 15 residues. V lost 2 bases, J lost 3 bases, and 13 bases lay in between. The CDR3 coding sequence is TGTGCCAGCAGTGAATTCGAAGCGCTGGACTATGGCTACACCTTC. Protein product: CASSEFEALDYGYTF.

This clonotype was recorded many times. The DNA for the CDR3 is TGTGCCAGCAGCGTAGCTCGTTGGGGTGAAGCTTTCTTT. It yields the protein CASSVARWGEAFF. V and J are TRBV9 and TRBJ1-1, with no clear D. Germline V gene lookup returns CDR1 SGDLS and CDR2 YYNGEE. Trimming shortened V by 0 bases and J by 7 bases, and 10 bases separated the two germline ends. The CDR3 sequence is 13 residues long.

This clonotype was seen at least ten times. The CDR3 spells CARGRGHEQYF. The CDR3 bases are TGTGCCCGAGGCCGGGGCCACGAGCAGTACTTC. The V gene is TRBV30, the J gene TRBJ2-7; either TRBD1 or TRBD2 may supply D (5 bases each). V shed 8 bases and J shed 5 bases, with 13 bases lying between them. CDR1 is GTSNPN, CDR2 SVGIG, per germline (reference sequence). CDR3 length equals 11 residues.

The J gene is TRBJ1-1, the V gene TRBV9; D perhaps matches TRBD1 (5 bases). Trimming shortened V by 3 bases and J by 6 bases, and 18 bases separated the two germline ends. The V gene's germline CDR1 is SGDLS and CDR2 YYNGEE. This CDR3 spans 15 amino acids. DNA for the CDR3: TGTGCCAGCAGCGCAGACATTTCGCGGGGGTCTGAAGCTTTCTTT. Translated, it gives CASSADISRGSEAFF.

This clonotype was detected a few times. The rearrangement links TRBV20-1 to TRBJ2-1, with 7 bases lining up with TRBD2. Trimming removed 4 bases from V and 3 bases from J; junction bases left unmatched: 3. Germline assignment: CDR1 DFQATT and CDR2 SNEGSKA (reference sequence). The CDR3 loop spans 13 amino acids. The CDR3 protein is CSATGTNYNEQFF. The CDR3 DNA follows: TGCAGTGCTACCGGGACTAACTACAATGAGCAGTTCTTC.

This clonotype was observed many times. V gene TRBV10-3 combines with J gene TRBJ2-3; possible D gene TRBD1, 5 bases. V was shortened by 3 bases and J by 2 bases, with 9 bases between the two germline ends. Germline V gene data show CDR1 as ENHRY and CDR2 as SYGVKD. The length of the CDR3 is 14 residues. As DNA, the CDR3 is TGTGCCATCAGTGAACAGGACGACACAGATACGCAGTATTTT. This encodes CAISEQDDTDTQYF.

This clonotype was recorded many times. The chain combines TRBV11-1 with TRBJ2-7; possibly TRBD1 or TRBD2 for D (5 bases each). Germline values: CDR1 SGHAT, CDR2 FQDESV (reference sequence). V lost 8 bases, J lost 0 bases, and 17 bases lay in between. The CDR3 loop spans 15 amino acids. CDR3: CASRPGQSFSYEQYF. The CDR3 region has the DNA TGTGCCAGCCGCCCGGGGCAGTCTTTCTCCTACGAGCAGTACTTC. The variable domain in full, completed from reference TRBV11-1 and TRBJ2-7, reads EAEVAQSPRYKITEKSQAVAFWCDPISGHATLYWYRQILGQGPELLVQFQDESVVDDSQLPKDRFSAERLKGVDSTLKIQPAELGDSAMYLCASRPGQSFSYEQYFGPGTRLTVT.

This clonotype was recorded at least ten times. The V call is TRBV7-3, the J call TRBJ2-1, with D perhaps being TRBD1 or TRBD2 (5 bases each). Trimming shortened V by 5 bases and J by 3 bases, and 14 bases separated the two germline ends. The CDR3 runs 15 residues. CDR1 and CDR2 from the germline V gene are SGHTA and FQGTGA. The CDR3 DNA reads TGTGCCAGCAGCGCCGGGGCTACAAGCTACAATGAGCAGTTCTTC. This encodes CASSAGATSYNEQFF.

In its sample, this clonotype was seen a few times. This chain connects TRBV4-1 to TRBJ2-1; D gene ambiguous. The CDR3 has 12 residues. Germline CDR1 and CDR2: MGHRA and YSYEKL. V lost 3 bases, J lost 8 bases, and 8 bases lay in between. The CDR3 DNA reads as TGCGCCAGCAGCCACCTGTCCGATGAGCAGTTCTTC. Translating gives CASSHLSDEQFF.

In the case of this clonotype: This likely reflects a read error, since a far larger clone is one base away. The CDR3 ends on some other residue instead of the conserved phenylalanine or tryptophan, so this is likely a read error. The rearrangement uses TRBV5-1 and TRBJ2-3; TRBD2 agrees at 9 bases. This CDR3 is built from 16 residues. CDR1 SGHRS and CDR2 YFSETQ come from the germline V gene. CDR3 amino acids: CASSLGISGSGDTQYL. In DNA form, the CDR3 reads TGTGCCAGCAGCTTGGGTATTAGCGGGAGTGGAGATACGCAGTATCTT.

The chain links TRBV2 to TRBJ1-3; possibly TRBD1 for D (6 bases). Germline values: CDR1 SNHLY, CDR2 FYNNEI. V was shortened by 2 bases and J by 4 bases, with 12 bases between the two germline ends. The CDR3 consists of 15 residues. CDR3 bases: TGTGCCAGCAGTGAAAGTACAGGGACCGGAAACACCATATATTTT. Its protein is CASSESTGTGNTIYF.

This clonotype came up many times. The V gene is TRBV2, the J gene TRBJ2-1; TRBD1 matches 7 bases. The trim removed 5 bases at V and 8 bases at J, leaving 15 bases unmatched. The CDR3 sequence is 16 residues long. Germline CDR1 and CDR2: SNHLY and FYNNEI. The DNA of the CDR3 is TGTGCCAGCAGTACCTCGGGTCGACAGGGTGAGGATGAGCAGTTCTTC. Its protein product is CASSTSGRQGEDEQFF.

This rearrangement joins TRBV6-1 to TRBJ2-7; 9 bases map to TRBD2. Germline lookup yields CDR1 MNHNS and CDR2 SASEGT. CDR3 length: 15 amino acids. J lost 3 bases, V lost 6 bases, and 9 bases had no gene match. The DNA of the CDR3 is TGTGCCAGCAGACCTACGACTAGCGGTTACTACGAGCAGTACTTC. It is translated as CASRPTTSGYYEQYF.

The chain couples TRBV3-1 to TRBJ2-3; 11 positions match TRBD1. The ends lost 1 base at V and 4 bases at J; junction bases unmatched: 4. Per the germline V gene, CDR1 is LGHDT and CDR2 is YNNKEL (reference sequence). This CDR3 comprises 16 residues. DNA for the CDR3: TGTGCCAGCAGCCAAGTGAGGACAGGGGGCGCAGATACGCAGTATTTT. It encodes CASSQVRTGGADTQYF.

The chain links TRBV12-3 or TRBV12-4 to TRBJ1-2; 7 nucleotides match TRBD1. V dropped 6 bases and J dropped 4; count of bases not matched to a gene: 8. The CDR3 has 14 residues. The CDR3: CASSLQDRVYGYTF. The CDR3 DNA follows: TGTGCCAGCAGCCTACAAGACAGGGTCTATGGCTACACCTTC.

In regard to this clonotype: A much larger clone lies one base from this, so it may be a read error. This chain joins TRBV7-3 and TRBJ2-1; TRBD1 agrees at 7 bases. The germline gives CDR1 SGHTA, CDR2 FQGTGA. The CDR3 sequence is 14 residues long. Trimming took 7 bases from V and 9 from J; bases not matched to a gene: 12. In DNA, the CDR3 is TGTGCCAGCAACTCAACTACAGGGGTAGGTGAGCAGTTCTTC. Translation gives CASNSTTGVGEQFF.

The chain is built from TRBV6-5 and TRBJ1-1, with D possibly matching TRBD1 (5 bases). CDR3 size: 16 residues. V lost 2 bases and J 3 bases, leaving 16 bases between the germline ends. Germline CDR1 is MNHEY and CDR2 is SVGAGI. The DNA for the CDR3 is TGTGCCAGCAGTTACGGGGGTGCGGGCGCCGACACTGAAGCTTTCTTT. It is translated as CASSYGGAGADTEAFF.